This TCR beta chain was sequenced during a study of cytomegalovirus exposure and HLA in healthy donors. Primers included in the PCR were 60 Vbeta and 13 Jbeta primers. The protocol was immunoSEQ multiplex PCR, while the TCRdb copy is restricted to in-frame clones and leaves out a portion. The repertoire includes roughly 170,000 clones, 70% to 85% of them detected once, and around 1.2% sits in the top ten. This clonotype originated in a girl aged 2 to 9 in good health and CMV-seropositive. Sequenced material: PBMCs.

This CDR3 is CAIRPWTVLDTDTQYF. For the CDR3, the DNA is TGTGCCATCAGGCCCTGGACAGTTTTGGACACAGATACGCAGTATTTT. The chain uses TRBV10-3 and TRBJ2-3, with a possible D match to TRBD1 (6 bases). This CDR3 is 16 amino acids long. V dropped 6 bases and J dropped 2 bases, with 18 bases sitting between them. Looked up from germline, CDR1 is ENHRY and CDR2 is SYGVKD.